A selection of T cell receptor beta chains follows, all from one sample in a study of CD4 T cells in relation to SARS-CoV-2 and coronaviruses. Repertoires were generated with immunoSEQ multiplex PCR, while TCRdb's copy carries only in-frame clones and drops some. The sample includes roughly 25,000 clones, roughly four fifths seen only once; the top ten take roughly 18%. The antigens of these receptors remain unknown. The sequencing input was CD4+ T cells from PBMCs, cultured in vitro. All receptors come from a human donor in good health. Both conserved end residues are part of each CDR3. A D gene is named only where the DNA matches it firmly.

length: 15
V: TRBV5-1
D: .
CDR3: CASNPLANPRETQYF

length: 13
V: TRBV30
D: .
CDR3: CAWKGGFFYGYTF

length: 15
V: TRBV5-1
D: .
CDR3: CASSLGDTVGNEQFF

length: 15
V: TRBV30
D: .
CDR3: CAWTEGRYSGNTIYF

length: 14
V: TRBV7-2
D: TRBD1
CDR3: CASSRDRGGEKLFF

length: 15
V: TRBV7-2
D: .
CDR3: CASSSKVSPGSEQFF

length: 12
V: TRBV6-2/TRBV6-3
D: .
CDR3: CATSTGPYEQYF

length: 13
V: TRBV29-1
D: .
CDR3: CSIRPGDPNGYTF

length: 12
V: TRBV3-1/TRBV3-2
D: .
CDR3: CASSHGTGEAFF

length: 16
V: TRBV29-1
D: TRBD2
CDR3: CSVEVVAGDSYNEQFF

length: 13
V: TRBV19
D: .
CDR3: CASSGQGQETQYF

length: 13
V: TRBV6-4
D: TRBD1
CDR3: CASRQGKGNTIYF